The T cell receptor beta chain described here comes from a study of blood T cell repertoires in COVID-19 (dated by TCRdb to 2018 to 2020). Concerning the study at large: Samples covering the acute and convalescent phases of COVID-19 were provided by collaborators in the United States, Italy and Spain. Deeply sampled blood TCRbeta repertoires from subjects exposed to, actively infected with, or recovered from COVID-19 were included in the dataset. A freely available public database, intended as a resource for researchers studying the immune response to SARS-CoV-2, is where the repertoires were released. The samples were drawn from two sources: the first 160 participants of the ongoing ImmuneRACE study, and 1,254 subjects contributed by 6 global collaborators. Sample metadata almost always included a de-identified subject ID, COVID-19 status, age in years and sex. The material from the prospective study consisted of cDNA or gDNA derived from T cells, B-cell-depleted T cells, or PBMCs. Where available, HLA class I and class II types were taken from metadata supplied by the sample provider and were not determined by assay-based typing.

The CDR3 covers 14 residues, taking in both the cysteine and the phenylalanine. The retained sequence is limited to the CDR3, 42 bases, with the frame set at the first base. Trimming accounts for 0 bases at V and 2 bases at J, while the number of junction bases matched to no gene is 0. CDR1 and CDR2 are read off the germline V gene (reference sequence) as GTSNPN and SVGIG. As regards this clone: The antigen it recognizes is unknown. The record has no base qualities; no much larger clone is one base away. Within the sample, other DNA sequences also encode this same CDR3.

TCRbeta CDR3 regions were amplified from genomic DNA using the immunoSEQ Assay, a bias-controlled multiplex PCR. Turning to the authors' computational methods: Nucleated cell counts per sample were estimated from amplification of reference gene primers within the assay. To quantify the absolute abundance of each unique TCRbeta CDR3 rearrangement, sequence reads were collapsed and filtered. Productive Simpson clonality was computed per sample as the square root of Simpson's diversity index over productive rearrangements. What TCRdb holds here is the immuneACCESS table cut down to in-frame rearrangements. Part of the clones is not present; checked against another copy, under half of the missing clones reflect an unresolved V gene, and the others are unexplained. The V and J calls and clone size come from that table; D and trimming were worked out from the DNA. This sample has roughly 170,000 clones in its table, and just under 85% of those were observed once. Around 7.6% of the sample goes to the ten largest clones.

The paper's findings and limits, for the study overall: The quantity of clinical and demographic metadata differed by source and by participant and was supplied without curation.

A second Seattle source provided samples from volunteer blood donors who had recovered from COVID-19. Each collaborating institution followed its own protocols to collect whole blood in K2EDTA tubes. Collaborator samples were shipped for TCRbeta analysis as frozen whole blood, isolated PBMCs, or DNA extracted from either sample type. The rearrangement combines TRBV30 with TRBJ1-5, with 8 central nucleotides matching TRBD1. The sample was peripheral blood. This TCR was sampled from a middle-aged man who had recovered from COVID-19. The DNA sequence reads TGTGCCTGGAGTGTACAGGGGGGCAATCAGCCCCAGCATTTT. Its protein product is CAWSVQGGNQPQHF.